This T cell receptor beta chain originates from a study of cytomegalovirus exposure and HLA in healthy donors (dated 2017 in TCRdb). About the study as a whole: An earlier analysis of fewer than 750 of the donors reported 250 to 300 Gb of sequence data and 117 million unique TCR beta sequences obtained from approximately 180 million T cells. An earlier analysis of fewer than 750 of the donors used high-throughput TCR beta sequencing to judge whether each TCR beta V gene segment behaved as functional or pseudogenic. About 5 DR-DQ haplotypes were handled as single units for association and clustering, since linkage in the cohort was strong. Of the roughly 400 genotyped donors, 81% were placed in the genetic ancestry cluster associated with self-reported Caucasian donors. Alongside the repertoire data, information on donor age, sex, ethnicity and CMV serostatus was compiled. The later analysis used no new phenotypic data to find candidate immune exposures, relying instead on TCR beta sequences and their occurrence across donors. HLA typing included class I and class II loci at four-digit resolution. High-throughput TCR immunosequencing, statistical association of individual TCRs with disease status, and machine learning were combined to predict cytomegalovirus infection status. The number of typed donors differed by locus: roughly 629-640 for A, B, C, DRB1 and DQB1; 522 for DQA1; 606 for DPA1; and 400 to 480 for DPB1. A later analysis re-analyzed previously published TCR beta repertoires from 660 or so donors and added high-resolution HLA genotyping to study TCR occurrence patterns. All discovery cohort repertoires had been generated using a single sequencing platform. The study profiled the T cell repertoires of about 640 subjects by immunosequencing and related them to cytomegalovirus serostatus. Genome-wide SNP genotypes for about three fifths of the 666 donors were used in a later genetic analysis, which treated that subset as a discovery cohort. Among some 410 genotyped donors of the cohort, an average of around 240,000 unique TCR beta nucleotide sequences were sequenced per donor, around 18% of them non-productive. Besides the first cohort of approximately 710 subjects, a separate validation cohort made up of 90 to 150 different subjects was used. The study was designed to test whether signatures of past pathogen exposure could be identified by cataloging public T cell receptors. Roughly 300 gigabases of sequencing data and around 88 million unique TCR sequences made up an early release that covered nearly 650 HLA-typed donors. Overall study results and their limits: At a false discovery rate of 0.05, a later analysis linked 15,000 to 20,000 TCR beta sequences to specific HLA alleles. Across donors, most TCR sequences were observed very rarely, whereas some public TCRs were present in many individuals. Most CMV-associated TCR beta chains appeared to be HLA-restricted in a later analysis, and the HLA associations seemed to be driven largely by CMV exposure. Three of the identified cytomegalovirus-associated TCR beta chains were confirmed in vitro to be specific for cytomegalovirus antigens. A later analysis found that TCR association rates varied across HLA loci, with DRB1 alleles showing the most associated TCRs and HLA-C alleles the fewest. It was suggested by the authors that the approach could potentially be generalized to other disease states and immunological phenotypes. The sequencing pipeline was judged likely to have produced a cluster of highly shared sequence variants as a technical artifact. Compared with equally common non-associated chains, HLA-associated TCR beta chains in a later analysis were more clonally expanded and had lower generation probabilities. The study listed 164 TCR beta chains as associated with cytomegalovirus. Because some donors lacked HLA typing at each locus, the association tests relied only on the typed subset. Broadly in line with IMGT annotations, most TCR beta V segments showed up in productive rearrangements about 87% or about 30% of the time in an earlier analysis of several hundred of the donors. A further reported finding was that TCR beta sequences accurately predicted the HLA-A and HLA-B alleles for most subjects in the first cohort. The 87-base-pair reads could not distinguish some IMGT-functional V segments, including TRBV6-2 and TRBV6-3, so those segments were excluded. The classifier was reported to diagnose cytomegalovirus status with high specificity and sensitivity in both the original cohort and the validation cohort. The presence/absence analyses assumed that sequencing depth was roughly uniform across donors, and that assumption may not be true. Because counts were too low, about 18 rarely observed V segments, including chromosome 9 orphons, were left out of the earlier analysis of 587 of the donors. In this cohort, only TCR beta chains were sequenced, and detectable features were limited by the absence of alpha or paired-chain data. In a later genetic analysis, fewer N-insertions in productive TCRs were reported among donors in an Asian-associated ancestry cluster than the roughly 700-donor mean. Correlated functional status among segregating V segments might reflect linkage disequilibrium, but an unknown experimental factor could not be ruled out. A later genetic analysis associated a missense DCLRE1C variant with V-gene and J-gene trimming of TCR beta chains, and an independent cohort replicated the association. For the cohort, immune exposure information was limited to CMV serostatus. Assigning TCR associations to individual alleles was difficult when HLA alleles, especially DR and DQ, strongly co-occurred. Several of the top co-occurrence clusters appeared to be linked to parvovirus B19, influenza, CMV and Epstein-Barr virus, according to a later analysis.

Libraries were constructed by the immunoSEQ multiplex PCR assay. The multiplex PCR relied on a mix of 60 forward primers for TCR Vbeta segments and 13 reverse primers for TCR Jbeta segments. The CDR3 region of rearranged TCR beta genes was amplified from genomic DNA with a multiplex PCR assay. Amplified TCR beta libraries were sequenced as 87-base-pair reads on the Illumina HiSeq System. Under the source paper's analysis protocol: Across the roughly 640 repertoires, a later analysis counted tens of millions of unique TCR beta chains, 9 million to 14 million of which were shared by at least two donors. Raw reads were error-corrected and collapsed into unique sequences with a nearest-neighbor algorithm that merged closely related sequences to remove PCR and sequencing errors. V, D and J gene segments were assigned by aligning CDR3 sequences to IMGT reference sequences. Each retained sequence needed at least a six-nucleotide match to both a V gene segment and a J gene segment. Rearrangements were classified as productive when the CDR3 lacked stop codons and remained in frame with V and J, and all other rearrangements were classified as non-productive. Following IMGT convention, CDR3 was defined as the stretch from the second conserved V-encoded cysteine to the conserved J-encoded phenylalanine. In an earlier analysis of just under 600 of the donors, sequences lacking an unambiguous match to a single V gene segment were excluded. An earlier analysis of some 610 of the donors called V segments functional above 56.7% productive rearrangements and segregating when the between-donor standard deviation exceeded 5%. To diagnose cytomegalovirus status from the catalog of TCR beta chain sequences, a statistical classification framework was built. A later analysis assigned V and J genes by comparing TCR nucleotide sequences with IMGT/GENE-DB human TR gene sequences. Using the TCRdist pipeline, a later analysis assigned CDR3 sequences along with most-parsimonious VDJ recombination scenarios. In a later analysis, every TCR beta chain was defined by the combination of its CDR3 amino acid sequence and its V-gene family, and reads without a unique V-gene family were dropped. To address suspected cross-contamination and a sequencing artifact, a later analysis removed around 590 highly shared, low-generation-probability nucleotide sequences. For each public chain, a later analysis derived a clonal expansion index from normalized ranks of inferred template counts within each repertoire. In a later analysis, generation probabilities were computed with a VDJ recombination model fitted to out-of-frame rearrangements, and the resulting probabilities were checked against IGoR. In a later analysis, TCR-TCR, TCR-HLA and TCR-CMV co-occurrence was scored with hypergeometric tests, and a repertoire-size bias correction was applied to TCR pairs. A later analysis estimated false discovery rates by permuting HLA or CMV assignments 20 times. In a later analysis, co-occurring TCRs were grouped using DBSCAN, with TCRdist sequence similarity added in when clustering inside HLA-allele-positive subsets. For co-occurrence clustering, repertoires with fewer than 30,000 or more than 120,000 public chains were excluded, along with five repertoires with anomalous nucleotide sharing. This immuneACCESS table, as held by TCRdb, lists in-frame sequences with V and J called but not all clones. Of the missing ones, under half trace to an unresolved V gene in checked studies; the others have no known cause. The V and J calls and clone size were taken over from that table, and D and trimming were inferred from the DNA. This sample lists about 98,000 clones; under 75% were detected once. 1.2% of the sample is in the top ten clones.

In total, approximately 610 healthy bone marrow donors made up the cohort. All cohort members were sampled while nominally healthy, although unrecorded immune exposures were likely present. The donor tested CMV seronegative and was one of the 352 seronegative cohort members. A peripheral blood sample was collected from each donor, and TCR beta sequencing was performed on peripheral blood mononuclear cells. Genomic DNA extraction from the blood cell samples was performed with the Qiagen DNeasy Blood Extraction Kit. About this clone: Its antigen specificity is not known. The germline gene is not matched at one end of the junction; a read error may be the cause.

CDR1 and CDR2 are drawn from the germline V gene: SGHRS, YFSETQ. The CDR3 contains 18 residues, cysteine and phenylalanine counted. Here the CDR3 DNA is all that survives: 54 bases in frame from base 1. The source of this sequence is a female donor in good health and CMV-seronegative. What was sequenced was PBMCs. The rearranged chain carries TRBV5-1 and TRBJ2-5, and TRBD1 may be the D gene, going by 5 matching bases. DNA sequence: TGCGCCATCAGCTTTAACCCTTCCAGGGTAGGGGTGCAAGAGACCCAGTACTTC. Its protein is CAISFNPSRVGVQETQYF.